This T cell receptor (beta chain) was recorded in a study of T cells after yellow fever vaccination. TCRdb passed the 5' RACE reads through MiXCR, listing each CDR3 protein once. This table holds approximately 160,000 distinct CDR3 sequences, approximately 9.9% found once. The V and J ends lost 6 bases and 7 bases, in that order; junction bases with no gene match: 10. This CDR3 comprises 15 residues. Looked up from germline, CDR1 is MNHNS and CDR2 is SASEGT. The source of this sequence is a man aged 18 to 30 who received the YFV17D yellow fever vaccine. The chain is built from TRBV6-1 and TRBJ2-7; 12 bases map to TRBD1. This material consisted of CD8+ T cells sorted from PBMCs, taken 45 days after the yellow fever booster vaccination. This chain's CDR3 is CASRPGTGGFWEQYF. CDR3 DNA sequence: TGTGCCAGCAGGCCCGGGACAGGGGGCTTTTGGGAGCAGTACTTC.